This T cell receptor beta chain emerged from a study of tumor and adjacent non-tumor tissue in lung cancer. About the study: Patients were aged about 30 to 76, ten or so men and roughly 5 women, stage I to III. Samples averaged approximately 4.2 million productive TCRbeta reads each. Study results and caveats: In normal lung, the top 100 clones were significantly more dominant than in tumor. Tumor tissue had significantly higher TCR diversity than normal lung.

The V and J ends lost 3 bases and 2 bases respectively, with 19 bases between them. The CDR3 runs to 17 residues. Germline V lookup: CDR1 SGHRS, CDR2 YFSETQ. Points on this clonotype: Its specificity is not known.

Three rounds of nested PCR, following a modified ARM-PCR protocol, produced the TCRbeta library. TCRdb independently ran MiXCR on the multiplex PCR reads; one entry per CDR3 protein. Altogether 50,000 or so distinct CDR3 sequences are present, around two thirds being singletons, with the ten largest covering more than 20%. The template was RNA from unsorted bulk tissue. Distant lung tissue was collected more than 3 cm away from the tumor edge. The clonotype originates from a woman in her sixties or seventies with non-small cell lung cancer. Specimen: distant non-tumor lung tissue. This chain connects TRBV5-1 to TRBJ2-3; possible D gene TRBD2, 5 bases. CDR3 DNA: TGCGCCAGCAGCTGGCCGGTACTAGTGGGTTCCACAGATACGCAGTATTTT. Its protein product is CASSWPVLVGSTDTQYF.